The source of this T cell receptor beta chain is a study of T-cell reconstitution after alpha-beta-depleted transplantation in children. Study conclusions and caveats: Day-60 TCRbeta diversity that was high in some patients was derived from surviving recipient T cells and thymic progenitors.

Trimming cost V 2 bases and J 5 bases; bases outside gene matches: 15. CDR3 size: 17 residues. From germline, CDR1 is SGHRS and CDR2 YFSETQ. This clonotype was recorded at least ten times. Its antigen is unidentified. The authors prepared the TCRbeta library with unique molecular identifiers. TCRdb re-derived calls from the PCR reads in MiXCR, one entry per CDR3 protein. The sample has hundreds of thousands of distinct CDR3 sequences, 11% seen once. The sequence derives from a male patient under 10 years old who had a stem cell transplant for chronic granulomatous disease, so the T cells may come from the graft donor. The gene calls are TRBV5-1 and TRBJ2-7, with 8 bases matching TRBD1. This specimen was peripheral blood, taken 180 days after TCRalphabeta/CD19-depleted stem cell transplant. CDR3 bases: TGCGCCAGCAGCTTTTCGGACAGGGTCTCCCCCCCGGACGAGCAGTACTTC. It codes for CASSFSDRVSPPDEQYF.